This T cell receptor beta chain emerged from a study of response to subunit inactivated influenza vaccine. Notes on this clonotype: As yet, its antigen is unknown.

The study, taken as a whole, reports: New T cells are recruited in small numbers by each seasonal influenza vaccination, according to the authors' suggestion.

One entry per CDR3 protein, called by TCRdb with MiXCR from the RT-PCR reads. The sample includes roughly 700,000 distinct CDR3 sequences, roughly 13% of them seen just once. The starting material was PBMCs from blood, obtained 14 to 15 days before vaccination. This TCR came from a man aged 45-65 years who received an inactivated influenza vaccine.

The CDR3 region is CASNPGQPADTQYF. The CDR3 DNA reads TGTGCCAGTAATCCCGGACAGCCAGCAGATACGCAGTATTTT. This sequence joins TRBV2 and TRBJ2-3; D is possibly TRBD1 (6 bases). V lost 9 bases to trimming and J lost 4 bases, with 17 bases between them. CDR1 and CDR2 (germline): SNHLY, FYNNEI. The CDR3 runs to 14 residues.